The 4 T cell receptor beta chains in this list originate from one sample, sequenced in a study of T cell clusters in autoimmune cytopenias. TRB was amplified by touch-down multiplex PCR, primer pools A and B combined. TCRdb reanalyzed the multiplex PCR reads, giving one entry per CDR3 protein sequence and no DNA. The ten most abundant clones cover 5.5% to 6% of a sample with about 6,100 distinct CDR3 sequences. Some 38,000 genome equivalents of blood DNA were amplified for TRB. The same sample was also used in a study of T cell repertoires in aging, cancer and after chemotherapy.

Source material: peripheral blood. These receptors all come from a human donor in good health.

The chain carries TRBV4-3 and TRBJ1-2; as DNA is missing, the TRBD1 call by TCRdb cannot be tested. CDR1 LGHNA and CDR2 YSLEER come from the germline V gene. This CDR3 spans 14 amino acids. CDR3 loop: CASSQDRDMSGYTF.

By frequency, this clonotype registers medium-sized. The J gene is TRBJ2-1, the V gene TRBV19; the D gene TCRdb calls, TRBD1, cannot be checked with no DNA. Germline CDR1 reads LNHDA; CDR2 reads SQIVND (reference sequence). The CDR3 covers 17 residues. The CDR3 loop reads CASSGGRTGFGYNEQFF.

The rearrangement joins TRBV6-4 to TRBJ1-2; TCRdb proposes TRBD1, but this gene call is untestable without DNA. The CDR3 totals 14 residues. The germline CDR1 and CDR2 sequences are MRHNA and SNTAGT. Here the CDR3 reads CASRKGDTDYGYTF.

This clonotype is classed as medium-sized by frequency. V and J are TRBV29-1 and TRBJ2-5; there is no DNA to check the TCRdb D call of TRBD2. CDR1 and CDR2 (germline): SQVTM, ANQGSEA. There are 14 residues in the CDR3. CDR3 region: CSARGLGVIETQYF. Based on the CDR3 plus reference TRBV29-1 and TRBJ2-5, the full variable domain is SAVISQKPSRDICQRGTSLTIQCQVDSQVTMMFWYRQQPGQSLTLIATANQGSEATYESGFVIDKFPISRPNLTFSTLTVSNMSPEDSSIYLCSARGLGVIETQYFGPGTRLLVL.